This T cell receptor beta chain is drawn from a study of blood T cells in healthy people across ages. A second PCR of roughly 6 to 12 cycles used a sample-barcoded 5' primer and a J-beta primer mix. TCRdb analysed the 5' RACE reads with MiXCR anew, one entry per CDR3 protein. The sample records about 800,000 distinct CDR3 sequences, around a quarter being singletons. The same data also went into a second study, on T cells of mothers and their children.

Sample: blood. The TCR comes from a boy aged 5 to 17 in good health.

DNA for the CDR3: TGTGCCACCCGCGGCCCAGGCCAGAACACTGAAGCTTTCTTT. Protein sequence: CATRGPGQNTEAFF. The chain joins TRBV24-1 to TRBJ1-1; D gene ambiguous. Germline values: CDR1 KGHDR, CDR2 SFDVKD. This CDR3 has 14 residues. V lost 9 bases and J lost 1, with 14 bases in between.